This TCR beta chain was recovered during a study of OX40 agonist ivuxolimab in advanced cancers. General study points: At 0.1 to 3.0 mg/kg and by week 6, CD4+ and CD8+ T cells in the blood had expanded clonally.

A note on this clone: Its antigen is not known.

The CDR3 contains 14 residues. Germline V gene sequence: CDR1 MGHRA, CDR2 YSYEKL. Trimming left V 0 bases short and J 4 bases short, with 8 bases between. The protocol was immunoSEQ multiplex PCR, while the TCRdb copy is restricted to in-frame clones and leaves out a portion. The profile shows 40,000 to 50,000 clones, 86% of them singletons. The TCR comes from an adult with an advanced solid tumor such as melanoma, head and neck, liver or kidney cancer. The chain recombines TRBV4-1 with TRBJ2-3, with D hard to call. The source was CD4+ or CD8+ T cells sorted from blood, collected in a trial of the OX40 agonist ivuxolimab. The CDR3 here is CASSQERGSDTQYF. The CDR3 nucleotides read TGCGCCAGCAGCCAAGAGAGAGGTTCAGATACGCAGTATTTT.